This record concerns one TCR beta chain sequence. Sequencing used immunoSEQ multiplex PCR; TCRdb keeps in-frame clones, though not all of them. The sample has 500,000 to 750,000 clones, around 87% seen once. There are 16 residues in the CDR3. The J segment lost 2 bases and the V segment lost 3 bases, leaving 6 bases of the junction unmatched. Germline CDR1 and CDR2: SGDLS and YYNGEE. The data are from a study of shared T cell receptors in the human thymus. In addition, the sample was reused for a study of human thymus T cells. That source reports: Immunologically healthy infants in Finland undergoing congenital heart defect surgery were the donors. Thymic resections from corrective heart surgery supplied the tissue. Related work showed strongly overlapping thymic repertoires across unrelated individuals.

The genes are TRBV9 and TRBJ2-5; 11 nucleotides match TRBD2. This clonotype was obtained from a boy younger than two with a congenital heart defect. Sample: thymocytes. The CDR3 DNA follows: TGTGCCAGCAGCGCACGACTAGCGGGACAACAAGAGACCCAGTACTTC. This codes for CASSARLAGQQETQYF.